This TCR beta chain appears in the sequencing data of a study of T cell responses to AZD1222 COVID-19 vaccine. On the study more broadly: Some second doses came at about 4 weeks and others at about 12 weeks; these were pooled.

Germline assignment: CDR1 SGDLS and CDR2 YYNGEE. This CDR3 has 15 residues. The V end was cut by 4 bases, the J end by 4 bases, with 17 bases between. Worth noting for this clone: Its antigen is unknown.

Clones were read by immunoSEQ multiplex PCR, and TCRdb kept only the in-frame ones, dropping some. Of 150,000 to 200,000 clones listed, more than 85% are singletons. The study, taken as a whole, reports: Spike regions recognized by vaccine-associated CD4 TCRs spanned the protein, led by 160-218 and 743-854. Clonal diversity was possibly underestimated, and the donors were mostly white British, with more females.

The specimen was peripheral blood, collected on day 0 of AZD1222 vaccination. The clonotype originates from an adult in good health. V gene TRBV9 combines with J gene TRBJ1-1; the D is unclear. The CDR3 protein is CASSPPHSGVTEAFF. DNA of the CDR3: TGTGCCAGCAGCCCCCCCCACAGTGGAGTCACTGAAGCTTTCTTT. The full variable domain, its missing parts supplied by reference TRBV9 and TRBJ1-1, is DSGVTQTPKHLITATGQRVTLRCSPRSGDLSVYWYQQSLDQGLQFLIQYYNGEERAKGNILERFSAQQFPDLHSELNLSSLELGDSALYFCASSPPHSGVTEAFFGQGTRLTVV.